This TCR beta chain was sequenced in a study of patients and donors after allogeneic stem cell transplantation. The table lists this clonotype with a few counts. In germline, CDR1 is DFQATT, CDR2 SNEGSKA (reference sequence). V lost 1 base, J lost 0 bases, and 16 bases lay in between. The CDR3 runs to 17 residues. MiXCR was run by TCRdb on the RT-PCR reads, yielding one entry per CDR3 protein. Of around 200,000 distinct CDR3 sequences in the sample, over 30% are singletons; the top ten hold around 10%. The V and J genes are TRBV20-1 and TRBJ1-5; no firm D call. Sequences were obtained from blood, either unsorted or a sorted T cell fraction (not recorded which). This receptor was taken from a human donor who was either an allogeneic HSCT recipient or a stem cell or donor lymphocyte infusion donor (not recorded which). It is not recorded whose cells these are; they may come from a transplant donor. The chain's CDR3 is CSARARTAPYSNQPQHF. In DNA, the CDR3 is TGCAGTGCTAGAGCCCGAACAGCCCCATATAGCAATCAGCCCCAGCATTTT.